One and the same sample provided the 31 T cell receptor beta chains below, sequenced in a study of blood T cells in healthy people across ages. The authors ran a second PCR of about 6 to 11 cycles using a sample-barcoded 5' primer and a J-beta primer mix. Using its own MiXCR run on the 5' RACE reads, TCRdb lists one record per CDR3 protein. The sample lists about 600,000 distinct CDR3 sequences; around 48% were seen once. Sequenced material: blood. These receptors were obtained from an older man in good health.

CDR3 amino acids: CASRLGQYTEAFF. In DNA, the CDR3 is TGTGCCAGCAGGCTAGGGCAATACACTGAAGCTTTCTTT. The chain links TRBV2 to TRBJ1-1; the D is unclear. Trimming cost V 6 bases and J 3 bases, with 11 bases left between them. The CDR3 sequence is 13 residues long. Germline CDR1 and CDR2: SNHLY and FYNNEI.

Only a few counts were recorded for this clonotype. J is TRBJ1-2 and V is TRBV7-2; D unresolved. The V end lost 1 base, the J end lost 7 bases, and 13 bases lay between the germline ends. The CDR3 has 14 residues. Looked up from germline, CDR1 is SGHTA and CDR2 is FQGNSA. In DNA, the CDR3 is TGTGCCAGCAGCTTAGTTGCGGTTGAGGCTGGCTACACCTTC. As protein: CASSLVAVEAGYTF.

This sequence joins TRBV10-2 and TRBJ2-1, with TRBD2 identical over 10 bases. CDR3 length: 14 amino acids. Germline V lookup: CDR1 WSHSY, CDR2 SAAADI. After removal of 8 bases from V and 6 bases from J, the junction contained 7 bases not matched to a gene. The CDR3 DNA follows: TGCGCCAGCGGCGGGACTAGCGTTGGCAATGAGCAGTTCTTC. Translating gives CASGGTSVGNEQFF.

Many counts were recorded for this clonotype. The rearrangement links TRBV7-9 to TRBJ2-1; 8 bases fit TRBD2. V gave up 2 bases and J gave up 8 bases; unmatched junction bases: 11. Per germline, CDR1 SEHNR and CDR2 FQNEAQ (reference sequence). The CDR3 contains 16 residues. In nucleotides, the CDR3 is TGTGCCAGCAGCTTAAATCGTCGGGGGGGCGAGGATGAGCAGTTCTTC. Translated: CASSLNRRGGEDEQFF.

V gene TRBV20-1 combines with J gene TRBJ2-5; no firm D call. TRBJ2-7 matches the DNA end more closely, so the J call is doubtful. Germline lookup yields CDR1 DFQATT and CDR2 SNEGSKA (reference sequence). CDR3 length: 14 residues. CDR3 sequence: CSARDPALEYEQYF. CDR3 DNA: TGCAGTGCTAGAGACCCGGCATTGGAGTACGAGCAGTACTTC.

The genes are TRBV4-3 and TRBJ2-2; TRBD2 aligns across 7 bases. The germline CDR1 and CDR2 sequences are LGHNA and YSLEER. V was clipped by 0 bases and J by 4 bases; unmatched bases: 5. CDR3 length equals 16 residues. The CDR3 spells CASSQDPAGITGELFF. CDR3 nucleotides: TGCGCCAGCAGCCAAGATCCAGCGGGAATCACCGGGGAGCTGTTTTTT.

This clonotype was detected a few times. This chain uses TRBV29-1 with TRBJ2-7; TRBD2 might be the D (5 bases). This CDR3 is built from 14 residues. Germline V CDR1 and CDR2: SQVTM, ANQGSEA. Deletions cut 6 bases from V and 3 bases from J, with 18 bases between. The CDR3 is CSVFGGVANYEQYF. CDR3 nucleotides: TGCAGCGTGTTCGGAGGAGTCGCCAACTACGAGCAGTACTTC.

Concerning this clonotype: At one end, the junction sequence differs from germline, possibly due to a read error. The genes are TRBV7-9 and TRBJ1-2; 10 nucleotides match TRBD1. CDR3 length equals 17 residues. CDR1 and CDR2 (germline): SEHNR, FQNEAQ (reference sequence). CDR3 in amino acids: CVSSLLTGGKVGYGYTF. In DNA, the CDR3 is TGTGTCAGCAGCTTACTGACAGGGGGCAAGGTCGGCTATGGCTACACCTTC.

The rearrangement joins TRBV20-1 to TRBJ2-7; D possibly corresponds to TRBD2 (5 bases). CDR1 is DFQATT, CDR2 SNEGSKA, per germline (reference sequence). V gave up 5 bases and J gave up 2 bases, with 16 bases separating them. The CDR3 runs to 14 residues. CDR3: CSAYERGGAYEQYF. CDR3 in DNA: TGCAGTGCTTACGAGAGAGGAGGCGCCTACGAGCAGTACTTC.

The J gene is TRBJ1-6, the V gene TRBV6-6, with 9 bases lining up with TRBD1. V lost 2 bases, J lost 9 bases, and 2 bases stayed unmatched. Germline V CDR1 and CDR2: MNHNY, SVGAGI (reference sequence). The CDR3 covers 14 residues. Written as DNA, the CDR3 is TGTGCCAGCAGTTACGGACAGGGGAGTTCACCCCTCCACTTT. This sequence encodes CASSYGQGSSPLHF.

The chain links TRBV20-1 to TRBJ2-1; 7 positions match TRBD2. Germline CDR1 DFQATT, CDR2 SNEGSKA (reference sequence). With V trimmed by 4 bases and J by 4 bases, 10 bases remained unmatched. The CDR3 is 15 amino acids. The CDR3 loop is CSATPPPSGYNEQFF. The CDR3 DNA is TGCAGTGCTACCCCGCCGCCTAGCGGTTACAATGAGCAGTTCTTC.

Remarks on this clonotype: A read error may produce the germline difference seen at one junction end. The chain employs TRBV5-1 and TRBJ2-1, with 13 bases identical to TRBD2. The CDR3 covers 17 residues. Germline V CDR1 and CDR2: SGHRS, YFSETQ. CDR3 sequence (DNA): TGCGCCAGCTGCTTGACGGGACTAGCGGGATCTTACAATGAGCAGTTCTTC. Its translation is CASCLTGLAGSYNEQFF.

V is TRBV20-1 and J is TRBJ1-6; weak D call: TRBD1 (6 bases). This CDR3 has 14 amino acids. In germline, CDR1 is DFQATT, CDR2 SNEGSKA (reference sequence). V gave up 5 bases and J gave up 12 bases, with 20 bases separating them. CDR3: CSASGQYGDLPLHF. The CDR3 nucleotides are TGCAGTGCTTCCGGACAGTATGGGGACTTACCCCTCCACTTT.

This clonotype was seen more than once but under ten times. The gene calls are TRBV20-1 and TRBJ2-7, with D possibly matching TRBD1 (5 bases). Germline CDR1 is DFQATT and CDR2 is SNEGSKA (reference sequence). Trimming removed 6 bases at V and 4 bases at J, with 19 bases between. The CDR3 consists of 14 residues. The CDR3 DNA follows: TGCAGTGCACAACTCAGGGAAGCCGTTTACGAGCAGTACTTC. Translated, it gives CSAQLREAVYEQYF.

CDR3 residues: CASSLAVGQWDTEAFF. The CDR3 nucleotides read TGCGCCAGCAGCTTGGCCGTGGGGCAATGGGACACTGAAGCTTTCTTT. The chain joins TRBV5-1 to TRBJ1-1, with D possibly TRBD1 on 5 matching bases. The CDR3 covers 16 residues. Germline V gives CDR1 SGHRS, CDR2 YFSETQ. Trimming left V 0 bases short and J 3 bases short, with 15 bases between.

This clonotype was counted only a few times. This chain uses TRBV7-2 with TRBJ1-1; 8 bases agree with TRBD1. The CDR3 runs 15 residues. Losses at the gene ends were 5 bases for V and 1 base for J; bases not matched to a gene: 6. Germline CDR1 and CDR2: SGHTA and FQGNSA. The CDR3 sequence is CASSRTGTENTEAFF. The CDR3 DNA reads as TGTGCCAGCAGCCGGACAGGGACAGAGAACACTGAAGCTTTCTTT.

The V and J genes are TRBV18 and TRBJ2-3; D is uncertain. The CDR3 is 13 residues long. Per germline, CDR1 KGHSH and CDR2 LQKENI. Trimming took 8 bases from V and 0 from J, leaving 9 bases between them. CDR3 nucleotides: TGTGCCAGCAGCCCCCTGAGCACAGATACGCAGTATTTT. Translated, it gives CASSPLSTDTQYF.

This clonotype was found a few times. One junction end disagrees with the germline gene, perhaps due to a read error. The rearrangement joins TRBV6-5 to TRBJ2-5; D not certain. From germline, CDR1 is MNHEY and CDR2 SVGAGI. The CDR3 extends over 13 amino acids. The CDR3 here is CASSDSAWETQYF. CDR3 bases: TGTGCCAGCAGTGACTCGGCATGGGAGACCCAGTACTTC.

This clonotype has only a few counts. The J gene is TRBJ2-3, the V gene TRBV15; D is unclear. CDR3 length: 13 amino acids. Trimming took off 1 base at V and 4 bases at J, with 6 bases between the two ends. Germline values: CDR1 LNHNV, CDR2 YYDKDF (reference sequence). CDR3: CATSRGLPDTQYF. For the CDR3, the DNA is TGTGCCACCAGCAGAGGGCTACCAGATACGCAGTATTTT.

The count of this clonotype is one. The V and J genes are TRBV5-5 and TRBJ2-4; D is unresolved. The J call is in doubt because the DNA end fits TRBJ2-7 better. CDR1 and CDR2 from the germline V gene are SGHKS and YYEKEE (reference sequence). The CDR3 extends over 11 amino acids. The CDR3 sequence: CASSFLSEQYF. DNA of the CDR3: TGTGCCAGCAGCTTTTTATCCGAGCAGTACTTC.

V usage is TRBV29-1 and J usage is TRBJ2-7; D is possibly TRBD2 (6 bases). CDR1 SQVTM and CDR2 ANQGSEA come from the germline V gene. V lost 3 bases and J lost 3, with 12 bases in between. This CDR3 spans 13 amino acids. The CDR3 is CSVDDGSGYEQYF. CDR3 sequence (DNA): TGCAGCGTTGACGACGGGAGCGGCTACGAGCAGTACTTC.

The CDR3 reads CASSLDRVGFNEKLFF. As DNA, the CDR3 is TGTGCCAGCAGTTTAGACAGGGTTGGATTTAATGAAAAACTGTTTTTT. This rearrangement joins TRBV12-3 or TRBV12-4 to TRBJ1-4; tentatively, D is TRBD1 (6 bases). This CDR3 spans 16 amino acids. V lost 1 base, J lost 4 bases, and 13 bases lay in between.

As concerns this clonotype: It may be a read error: a sequence one base away is much more abundant. The chain carries TRBV6-5 and TRBJ2-1; D not certain. Germline CDR1 reads MNHEY; CDR2 reads SVGAGI. The CDR3 runs to 14 residues. V lost 5 bases and J lost 3, with 11 bases in between. CDR3: CASSDVARYNEQFF. CDR3 in DNA: TGTGCCAGCAGTGACGTTGCCCGCTACAATGAGCAGTTCTTC.

This chain joins TRBV4-3 and TRBJ2-1; D possibly corresponds to TRBD2 (5 bases). The CDR3 consists of 16 residues. CDR1 is LGHNA, CDR2 YSLEER, per germline. The V end was cut by 4 bases, the J end by 4 bases, with 17 bases between. In nucleotides, the CDR3 is TGCGCCAGCAGCCCAAGAAGGCTGGAGGCGTACAATGAGCAGTTCTTC. Translating gives CASSPRRLEAYNEQFF.

V and J are TRBV7-2 and TRBJ2-3; 11 nucleotides line up with TRBD1. Germline values: CDR1 SGHTA, CDR2 FQGNSA. This CDR3 has 15 amino acids. After removal of 1 base from V and 8 bases from J, the junction contained 5 bases not matched to a gene. CDR3 DNA: TGTGCCAGCAGCTTAGGGTTGGGACAGGGGGGTACGCAGTATTTT. It translates to CASSLGLGQGGTQYF.

V gene TRBV4-3 combines with J gene TRBJ2-1; no clear D gene. Trimming stripped 5 bases from V and 8 bases from J, with 22 bases between. This CDR3 has 16 amino acids. The germline V gene encodes CDR1 LGHNA and CDR2 YSLEER. DNA of the CDR3: TGCGCCAGCAGCAGAATGTTAGTATCGCGTGGTGATGAGCAGTTCTTC. Residues: CASSRMLVSRGDEQFF.

This clonotype was picked up a small number of times. The chain carries TRBV7-9 and TRBJ2-1; 7 bases are shared with TRBD2. The CDR3 has 18 amino acids. Germline-derived CDR1 and CDR2 are SEHNR and FQNEAQ (reference sequence). With 3 bases clipped from V and 3 bases from J, the junction kept 14 bases outside the gene matches. CDR3 in amino acids: CASSLGGAGASNYNEQFF. CDR3 bases: TGTGCCAGCAGCTTGGGGGGTGCGGGAGCCTCGAACTACAATGAGCAGTTCTTC. The complete variable domain, with remaining parts taken from reference TRBV7-9 and TRBJ2-1, reads DTGVSQNPRHKITKRGQNVTFRCDPISEHNRLYWYRQTLGQGPEFLTYFQNEAQLEKSRLLSDRFSAERPKGSFSTLEIQRTEQGDSAMYLCASSLGGAGASNYNEQFFGPGTRLTVL.

The chain joins TRBV12-3 or TRBV12-4 to TRBJ1-2, with D perhaps TRBD1 (5 bases). The V end was cut by 5 bases, the J end by 3 bases, with 19 bases between. The CDR3 runs to 16 residues. The CDR3 region has the DNA TGTGCCAGCAGTATTGGGGAGGACACTTCCTACTATGGCTACACCTTC. It translates to CASSIGEDTSYYGYTF.

CDR3 region: CASSPGTVEQPQHF. The CDR3, as DNA: TGTGCCAGCAGCCCGGGGACAGTTGAACAGCCCCAGCATTTT. The chain joins TRBV12-3 or TRBV12-4 to TRBJ1-5; TRBD1 aligns across 7 bases. The V and J ends lost 6 bases and 7 bases, in that order; junction bases with no gene match: 9. This CDR3 is built from 14 residues.

This clonotype was seen a few times. V gene TRBV7-9 combines with J gene TRBJ1-2; 8 nucleotides match TRBD1. In germline, CDR1 is SEHNR, CDR2 FQNEAQ (reference sequence). There are 16 residues in the CDR3. V lost 7 bases, J lost 5 bases, and 15 bases stayed unmatched. CDR3 nucleotides: TGTGCCAGCACCCTCGTGCAGGGGGCGCTTTCGTATGGCTACACCTTC. Translating it yields CASTLVQGALSYGYTF. Supplemented by reference TRBV7-9 and TRBJ1-2, the full variable domain reads DTGVSQNPRHKITKRGQNVTFRCDPISEHNRLYWYRQTLGQGPEFLTYFQNEAQLEKSRLLSDRFSAERPKGSFSTLEIQRTEQGDSAMYLCASTLVQGALSYGYTFGSGTRLTVV.

The chain has TRBV7-2 and TRBJ2-5; tentative D call: TRBD2 (7 bases). Germline CDR1 SGHTA, CDR2 FQGNSA. The V gene lost 1 base and the J gene lost 10 bases, with 22 bases spanning the gap. CDR3 length: 16 residues. CDR3 amino acids: CASSLGRTRGPYYQYF. The CDR3 region has the DNA TGTGCCAGCAGCTTAGGGAGGACGCGGGGGCCCTATTACCAGTACTTC.